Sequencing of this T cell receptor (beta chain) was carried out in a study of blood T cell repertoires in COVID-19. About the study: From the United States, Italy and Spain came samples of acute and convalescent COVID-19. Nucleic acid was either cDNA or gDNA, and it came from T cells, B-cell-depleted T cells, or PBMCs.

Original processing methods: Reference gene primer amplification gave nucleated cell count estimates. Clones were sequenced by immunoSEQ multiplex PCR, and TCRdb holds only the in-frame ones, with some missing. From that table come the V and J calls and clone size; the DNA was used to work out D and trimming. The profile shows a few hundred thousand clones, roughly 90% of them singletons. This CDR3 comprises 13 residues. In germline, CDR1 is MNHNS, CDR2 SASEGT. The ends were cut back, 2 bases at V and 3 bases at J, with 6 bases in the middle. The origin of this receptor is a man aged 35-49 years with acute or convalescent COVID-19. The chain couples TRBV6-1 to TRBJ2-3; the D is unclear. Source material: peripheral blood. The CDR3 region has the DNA TGTGCCAGCAGTGAAACCAGGACAGATACGCAGTATTTT. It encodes CASSETRTDTQYF.